The present entry profiles one T cell receptor beta chain with its context. These data are taken from a study of identical twins. Germline V gene sequence: CDR1 SEHNR, CDR2 FQNEAQ (reference sequence). V was pared by 0 bases and J by 6 bases, with 15 bases between. The CDR3 consists of 15 residues. Using its own MiXCR run on the 5' RACE reads, TCRdb lists one record per CDR3 protein. Here the sample spans hundreds of thousands of distinct CDR3 sequences, about 20% being singletons. This same sample was also part of a study on T cells expressing NK-cell markers. That work adds: Sequencing covered eight donors, seven HCMV-seropositive and one seronegative.

The TCR comes from a woman aged 18 to 35 in good health. This chain links TRBV7-9 with TRBJ2-7; D gene uncertain. The sequenced sample consisted of PBMCs. CDR3 bases: TGTGCCAGCAGCTTAGCGCCGTCTTTGGTCGGCGAGCAGTACTTC. Translation gives CASSLAPSLVGEQYF. Looking up the rest from reference TRBV7-9 and TRBJ2-7 gives the full variable domain: DTGVSQNPRHKITKRGQNVTFRCDPISEHNRLYWYRQTLGQGPEFLTYFQNEAQLEKSRLLSDRFSAERPKGSFSTLEIQRTEQGDSAMYLCASSLAPSLVGEQYFGPGTRLTVT.